This TCR beta chain appears in the sequencing data of a study of molecular identifiers for immune sequencing clone quantification. This clonotype appeared many times. What it binds is not known. Study findings and constraints: Jurkat TCR RNA spiked in from one cell could reportedly be detected among about a million naive cells.

Germline V CDR1 and CDR2: LNHDA, SQIVND (reference sequence). J lost 1 base, V lost 5 bases, and 11 bases had no gene match. This CDR3 region has 16 residues. TCRdb fed the PCR reads into MiXCR, producing one record per CDR3 protein. The sample records 68,000 or so distinct CDR3 sequences, 15% to 20% being singletons. The source of this sequence is a human donor in good health. Some libraries in this study had Jurkat cell RNA spiked in. Sequencing was done on a sample of naive CD8+ T cells from blood, with Jurkat cell RNA spiked in. Subset defined: FACS-sorted CD8+CD4-CCR7+CD45RA+ naive T cells. The chain uses TRBV19 and TRBJ2-7; TRBD1 matches at 7 bases. The CDR3 sequence: CASSLGWTGPSYEQYF. The DNA for the CDR3 is TGTGCCAGTAGTTTGGGGTGGACAGGTCCATCCTACGAGCAGTACTTC.